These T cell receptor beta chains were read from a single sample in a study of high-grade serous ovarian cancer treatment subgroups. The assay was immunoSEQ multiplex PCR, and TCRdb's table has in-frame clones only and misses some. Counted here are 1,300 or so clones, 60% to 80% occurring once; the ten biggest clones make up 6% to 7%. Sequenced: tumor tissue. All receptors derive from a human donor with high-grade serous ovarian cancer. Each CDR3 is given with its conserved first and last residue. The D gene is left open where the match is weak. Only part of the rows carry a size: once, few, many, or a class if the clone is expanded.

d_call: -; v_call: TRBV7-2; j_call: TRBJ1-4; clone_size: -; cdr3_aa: CASSLNRVQGGGEKLFF; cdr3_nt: TGTGCCAGCAGCTTAAACAGGGTCCAAGGTGGAGGTGAAAAACTGTTTTTT
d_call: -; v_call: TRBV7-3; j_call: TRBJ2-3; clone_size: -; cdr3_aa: CASSREADPFTDTQYF; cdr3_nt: TGTGCCAGCAGCCGTGAGGCAGATCCATTCACAGATACGCAGTATTTT
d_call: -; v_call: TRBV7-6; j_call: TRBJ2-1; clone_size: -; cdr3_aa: CASSYNNEQFF; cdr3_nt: TGTGCCAGCAGCTATAACAATGAGCAGTTCTTC
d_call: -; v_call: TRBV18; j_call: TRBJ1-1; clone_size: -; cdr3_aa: CASSPDVRTEAFF; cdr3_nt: TGTGCCAGCTCACCAGACGTCAGGACTGAAGCTTTCTTT
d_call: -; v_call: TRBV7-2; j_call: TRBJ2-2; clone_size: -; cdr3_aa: CASSHLFRGTGELFF; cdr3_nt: TGTGCCAGCAGCCACCTCTTTAGAGGCACCGGGGAGCTGTTTTTT
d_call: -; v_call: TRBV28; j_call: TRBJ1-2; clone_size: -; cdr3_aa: CASSLLGSYGYTF; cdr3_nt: TGTGCCAGCAGTTTACTAGGGTCCTATGGCTACACCTTC
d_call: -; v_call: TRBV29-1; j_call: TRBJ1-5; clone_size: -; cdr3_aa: CSVTGRLDQPQHF; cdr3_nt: TGCAGCGTTACCGGCAGGTTGGATCAGCCCCAGCATTTT
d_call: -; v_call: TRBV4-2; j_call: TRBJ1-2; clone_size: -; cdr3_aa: CASSQVVLESYGYTF; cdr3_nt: TGTGCCAGCAGCCAAGTCGTCCTCGAGAGCTATGGCTACACCTTC
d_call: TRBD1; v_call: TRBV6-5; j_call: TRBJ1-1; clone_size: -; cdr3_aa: CASRPRGLNTEAFF; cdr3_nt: TGTGCCAGCAGACCCAGGGGGCTTAACACTGAAGCTTTCTTT
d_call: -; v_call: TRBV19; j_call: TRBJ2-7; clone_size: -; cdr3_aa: CASSPGGGPYEQYF; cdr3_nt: TGTGCCAGTAGTCCCGGTGGGGGTCCCTACGAGCAGTACTTC
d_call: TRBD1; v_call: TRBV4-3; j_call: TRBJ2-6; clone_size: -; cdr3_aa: CASSQDGDSSGANVLTF; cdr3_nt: TGCGCCAGCAGCCAAGATGGGGACAGCTCTGGGGCCAACGTCCTGACTTTC
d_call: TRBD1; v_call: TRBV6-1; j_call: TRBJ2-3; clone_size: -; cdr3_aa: CASSQGTGGADTQYF; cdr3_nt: TGTGCCAGCAGTCAGGGTACAGGGGGCGCAGATACGCAGTATTTT
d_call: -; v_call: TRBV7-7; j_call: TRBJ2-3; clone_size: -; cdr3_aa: CASSPQVTDTQYF; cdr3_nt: TGTGCCAGCAGCCCGCAAGTCACAGATACGCAGTATTTT
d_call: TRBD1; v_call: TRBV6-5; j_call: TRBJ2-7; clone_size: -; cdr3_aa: CASSPRQGAYEQYF; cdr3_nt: TGTGCCAGCAGCCCTAGACAGGGGGCCTACGAGCAGTACTTC
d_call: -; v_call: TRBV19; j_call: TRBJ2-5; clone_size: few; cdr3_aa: CASSLRDQETQYF; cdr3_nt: TGTGCCAGTAGTCTGAGGGACCAAGAGACCCAGTACTTC
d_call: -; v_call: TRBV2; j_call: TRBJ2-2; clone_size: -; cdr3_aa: CASRGLNTGELFF; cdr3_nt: TGTGCCAGCAGGGGACTGAACACCGGGGAGCTGTTTTTT
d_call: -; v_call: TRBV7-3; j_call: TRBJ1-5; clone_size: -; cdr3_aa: CASSRDVGQPQHF; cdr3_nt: TGTGCCAGCAGCAGGGACGTGGGACAGCCCCAGCATTTT